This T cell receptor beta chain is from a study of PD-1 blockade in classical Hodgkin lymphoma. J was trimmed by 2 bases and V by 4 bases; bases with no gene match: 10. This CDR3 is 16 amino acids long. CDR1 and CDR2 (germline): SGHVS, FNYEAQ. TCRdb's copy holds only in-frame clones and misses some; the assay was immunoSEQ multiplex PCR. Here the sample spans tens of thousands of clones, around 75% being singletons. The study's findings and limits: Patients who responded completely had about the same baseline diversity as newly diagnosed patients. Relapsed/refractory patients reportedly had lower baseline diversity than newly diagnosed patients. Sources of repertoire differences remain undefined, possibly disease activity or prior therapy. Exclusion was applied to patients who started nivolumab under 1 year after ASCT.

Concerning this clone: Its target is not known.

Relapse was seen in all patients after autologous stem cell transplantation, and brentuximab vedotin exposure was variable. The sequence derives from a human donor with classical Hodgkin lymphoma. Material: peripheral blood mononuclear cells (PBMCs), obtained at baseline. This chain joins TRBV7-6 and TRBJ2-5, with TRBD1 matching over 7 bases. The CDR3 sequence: CASSSPREGQQETQYF. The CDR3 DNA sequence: TGTGCCAGCAGCTCACCCAGAGAGGGACAGCAAGAGACCCAGTACTTC.